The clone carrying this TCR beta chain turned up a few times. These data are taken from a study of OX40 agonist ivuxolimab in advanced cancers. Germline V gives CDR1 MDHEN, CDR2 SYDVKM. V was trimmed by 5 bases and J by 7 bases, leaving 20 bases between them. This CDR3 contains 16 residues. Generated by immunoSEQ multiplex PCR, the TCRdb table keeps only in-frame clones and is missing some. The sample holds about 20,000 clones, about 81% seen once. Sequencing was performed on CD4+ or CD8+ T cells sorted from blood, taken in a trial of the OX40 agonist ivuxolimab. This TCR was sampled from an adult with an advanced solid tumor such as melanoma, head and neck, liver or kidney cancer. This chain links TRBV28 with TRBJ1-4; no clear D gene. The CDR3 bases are TGTGCCAGCAGTCCTGCTCTGCGGCGCCCGGGTGAAAAACTGTTTTTT. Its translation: CASSPALRRPGEKLFF.